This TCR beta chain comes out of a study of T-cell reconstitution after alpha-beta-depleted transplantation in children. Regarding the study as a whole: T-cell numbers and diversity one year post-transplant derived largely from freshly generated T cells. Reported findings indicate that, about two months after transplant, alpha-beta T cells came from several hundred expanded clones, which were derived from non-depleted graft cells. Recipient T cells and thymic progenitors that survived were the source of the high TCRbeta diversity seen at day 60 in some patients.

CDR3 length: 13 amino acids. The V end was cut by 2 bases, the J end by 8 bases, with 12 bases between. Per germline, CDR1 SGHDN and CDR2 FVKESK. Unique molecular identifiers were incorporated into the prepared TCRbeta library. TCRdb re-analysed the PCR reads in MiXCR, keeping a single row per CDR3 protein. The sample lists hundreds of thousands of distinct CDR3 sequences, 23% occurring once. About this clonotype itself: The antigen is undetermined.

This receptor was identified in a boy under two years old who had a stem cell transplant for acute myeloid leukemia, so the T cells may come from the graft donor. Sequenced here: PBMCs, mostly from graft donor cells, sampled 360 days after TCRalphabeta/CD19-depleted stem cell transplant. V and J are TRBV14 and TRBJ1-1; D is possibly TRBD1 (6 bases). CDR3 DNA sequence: TGTGCCAGCAGCCAATGGCTGGGGGCGGAAGCTTTCTTT. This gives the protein CASSQWLGAEAFF.